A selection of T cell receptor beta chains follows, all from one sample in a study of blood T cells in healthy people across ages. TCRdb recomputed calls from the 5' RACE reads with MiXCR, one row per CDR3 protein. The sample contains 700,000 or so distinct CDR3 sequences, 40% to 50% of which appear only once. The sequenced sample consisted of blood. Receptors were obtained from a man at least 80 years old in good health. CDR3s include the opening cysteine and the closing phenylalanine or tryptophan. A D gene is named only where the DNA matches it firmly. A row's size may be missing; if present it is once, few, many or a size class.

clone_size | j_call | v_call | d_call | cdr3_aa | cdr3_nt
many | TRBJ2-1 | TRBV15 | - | CATSRASGTYNEQFF | TGTGCCACCAGCAGAGCGAGCGGAACCTACAATGAGCAGTTCTTC
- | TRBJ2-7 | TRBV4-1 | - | CASSQAPGSSANPSYEQYF | TGCGCCAGCAGCCAAGCCCCTGGGTCCTCCGCAAACCCTTCCTACGAGCAGTACTTC
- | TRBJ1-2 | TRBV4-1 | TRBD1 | CASSDPGTGDYGYTF | TGCGCCAGCAGCGACCCCGGGACAGGGGACTATGGCTACACCTTC
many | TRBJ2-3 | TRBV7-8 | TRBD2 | CASSPGLAGVSDTQYF | TGTGCCAGCAGCCCAGGACTAGCGGGAGTGTCAGATACGCAGTATTTT
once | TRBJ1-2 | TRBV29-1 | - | CSVPVGGGGGYTF | TGCAGCGTCCCCGTGGGGGGAGGGGGAGGCTACACCTTC
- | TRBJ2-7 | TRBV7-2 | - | CASSLSWGLSSYEQYF | TGTGCCAGCAGCTTATCCTGGGGGCTGAGCTCCTACGAGCAGTACTTC
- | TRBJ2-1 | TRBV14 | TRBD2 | CASSRLAGVSSYNEQFF | TGTGCCAGCAGCCGACTAGCGGGGGTGAGCTCCTACAATGAGCAGTTCTTC
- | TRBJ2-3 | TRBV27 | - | CASFPREPTDTQYF | TGTGCCAGTTTCCCCAGGGAACCCACAGATACGCAGTATTTT
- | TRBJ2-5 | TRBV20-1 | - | CSAREGGAATQETQYF | TGCAGTGCTAGAGAGGGGGGAGCCGCCACCCAAGAGACCCAGTACTTC
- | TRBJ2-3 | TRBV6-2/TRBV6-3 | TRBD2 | CASSFQETSRRNTDTQYF | TGTGCCAGCAGTTTCCAAGAGACTAGCAGGAGGAATACAGATACGCAGTATTTT
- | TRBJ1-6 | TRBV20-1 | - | CSASVSGDYNSPLHF | TGCAGTGCTAGTGTGTCAGGAGACTATAATTCACCCCTCCACTTT
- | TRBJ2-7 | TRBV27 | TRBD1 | CASSLIEPQGAGEQYF | TGTGCCAGCAGTCTAATAGAGCCACAGGGGGCAGGCGAGCAGTACTTC
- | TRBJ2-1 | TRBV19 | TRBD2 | CASSSGTSELYNEQFF | TGTGCCAGTAGTTCCGGGACTAGCGAGTTATACAATGAGCAGTTCTTC
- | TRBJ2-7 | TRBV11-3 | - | CASSPGLTSSYEQYF | TGTGCCAGCAGCCCCGGACTCACGAGCTCCTACGAGCAGTACTTC
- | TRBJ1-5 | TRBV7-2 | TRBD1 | CASSKGQSNQPQHF | TGTGCCAGCAGCAAGGGACAGTCAAATCAGCCCCAGCATTTT
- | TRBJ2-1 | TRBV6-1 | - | CASSDSQGSPYNEQFF | TGTGCCAGCAGTGATTCGCAGGGTAGCCCCTACAATGAGCAGTTCTTC
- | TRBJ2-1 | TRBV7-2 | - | CASSPNAGSYEQFF | TGTGCCAGCAGTCCAAACGCCGGGTCCTATGAGCAGTTCTTC
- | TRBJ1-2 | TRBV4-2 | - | CASSQGLGESYGYTF | TGTGCCAGCAGCCAAGGGCTCGGGGAGAGCTATGGCTACACCTTC
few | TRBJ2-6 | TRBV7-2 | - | CASSQSSAGANVLTF | TGTGCCAGCAGCCAATCTAGCGCTGGGGCCAACGTCCTGACTTTC
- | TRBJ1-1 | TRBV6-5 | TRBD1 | CASTEGQGNTEAFF | TGTGCCAGCACCGAAGGACAGGGGAACACTGAAGCTTTCTTT
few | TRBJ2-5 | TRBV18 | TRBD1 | CASSPFGTGAGETQYF | TGTGCCAGCTCACCATTCGGGACAGGGGCCGGGGAGACCCAGTACTTC
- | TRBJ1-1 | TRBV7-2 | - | CASSPSWGGAFF | TGTGCCAGCAGCCCTTCCTGGGGGGGAGCTTTCTTT